A selection of T cell receptor beta chains follows, all from one sample in a study of cytomegalovirus exposure and HLA in healthy donors. The assay was immunoSEQ multiplex PCR, and TCRdb's table has in-frame clones only and misses some. The table records 60,000 to 90,000 clones, about 71% of them present only once. Source material: PBMCs. The receptors were gathered from a woman between 45 and 65 years old in good health and CMV-seropositive. CDR3s include the opening cysteine and the closing phenylalanine or tryptophan. A D gene is named only where the DNA matches it firmly. The size of a clone is reported for some rows only, either as once, few or many, or as a class for expanded clones.

DNA | CDR3 | J | size | D | V
TGTGCCAGCAGCCCGGGACTAGTTAACTATGAGCAGTTCTTC | CASSPGLVNYEQFF | TRBJ2-1 | NA | TRBD2 | TRBV5-6
TGCGCCAGCAGCCAAGATTCCAATAGCAATCAGCCCCAGCATTTT | CASSQDSNSNQPQHF | TRBJ1-5 | NA | NA | TRBV4-1
TGTGCCAGCAGCTTAGTTGCGGGGGGCCTCTCTAGCACAGATACGCAGTATTTT | CASSLVAGGLSSTDTQYF | TRBJ2-3 | few | TRBD2 | TRBV7-2
TGCGCCAGCTCCGACGGGGCGGGAGGTGGGTCCTACAATGAGCAGTTCTTC | CASSDGAGGGSYNEQFF | TRBJ2-1 | NA | TRBD2 | TRBV10-2
TGCGCCAGCAGCTCGGGGCACCCGCGGACCGGGACTAGGCGAGAGACCCAGTACTTC | CASSSGHPRTGTRRETQYF | TRBJ2-5 | NA | TRBD2 | TRBV5-1
TGTGCCAGCAGTTTACCCCGGCGGCCCGCGAGGACTGAAGCTTTCTTT | CASSLPRRPARTEAFF | TRBJ1-1 | NA | NA | TRBV28
TGTGCCAGCAGTCGGACTGAGGGAGGGGCCTACGAGCAGTACTTC | CASSRTEGGAYEQYF | TRBJ2-7 | NA | TRBD2 | TRBV6-5
TGTGCCAGCAGCTTACAAGGCGGGAGGTACACAGATACGCAGTATTTT | CASSLQGGRYTDTQYF | TRBJ2-3 | NA | TRBD2 | TRBV7-2
TGTGCCATCAGTGAGTCGGGGGGGTTGGCAGATACGCAGTATTTT | CAISESGGLADTQYF | TRBJ2-3 | NA | TRBD2 | TRBV10-3
TGTGCCTGGACCTCGAGGGACTCTAGCACAGATACGCAGTATTTT | CAWTSRDSSTDTQYF | TRBJ2-3 | NA | NA | TRBV30
TGTGCCAGCAGCCCCCCCGATCCGGAGAGCTCCTACGAGCAGTACTTC | CASSPPDPESSYEQYF | TRBJ2-7 | NA | NA | TRBV7-9
TGTGCCACCAGCAGAGAGGGGTACGTGGGGGGAGATACGCAGTATTTT | CATSREGYVGGDTQYF | TRBJ2-3 | few | NA | TRBV15
TGTGCCAGCAGTTTATTCCGGAGCAATCAGCCCCAGCATTTT | CASSLFRSNQPQHF | TRBJ1-5 | NA | NA | TRBV27
TGTGCCAGCAGTTCCCAGGGACAGGCCTACGAGCAGTACTTC | CASSSQGQAYEQYF | TRBJ2-7 | NA | TRBD1 | TRBV6-5
TGCGCCAGCAGTTTCCTACAGGGGGCAGGCGAGACCCAGTACTTC | CASSFLQGAGETQYF | TRBJ2-5 | NA | TRBD1 | TRBV10-2
TGTGCCTGGAGTGCCGGCGCGGGGGGGAGCAATCAGCCCCAGCATTTT | CAWSAGAGGSNQPQHF | TRBJ1-5 | NA | NA | TRBV30
TGTGCCAGCAGCCCGGGACAGATCTCCTACGAGCAGTACTTC | CASSPGQISYEQYF | TRBJ2-7 | few | TRBD1 | TRBV7-3
TGTGCCAGCAGCTTGGGTTATAGCAATCAGCCCCAGCATTTT | CASSLGYSNQPQHF | TRBJ1-5 | NA | NA | TRBV5-8
TGTGCCAGCAGCTTAGCTGGTGGGGGGAGGGAGCAGTACTTC | CASSLAGGGREQYF | TRBJ2-7 | NA | NA | TRBV7-2
TGTGCCAGCAGCAAAGAGTCCAGGGCCTACGAGCAGTACTTC | CASSKESRAYEQYF | TRBJ2-7 | few | NA | TRBV21-1
TGTGCCAGCAGCTTAGACAGGTCTAATGAAAAACTGTTTTTT | CASSLDRSNEKLFF | TRBJ1-4 | NA | NA | TRBV7-9
TGTGCCAGCTCACCTACAGGGGGGGCGTGGACTGAAGCTTTCTTT | CASSPTGGAWTEAFF | TRBJ1-1 | NA | TRBD1 | TRBV18
TGTGCCAGCAGCTTAGGGGGACAGGGGACCTACAATGAGCAGTTCTTC | CASSLGGQGTYNEQFF | TRBJ2-1 | NA | TRBD1 | TRBV7-2
TGTGCCAGCAGCCGACAGGGTTCGGGCTACGAGCAGTACTTC | CASSRQGSGYEQYF | TRBJ2-7 | NA | TRBD1 | TRBV5-4
TGTGCCAGCAGTGAATTTACGGTCTACACCTTC | CASSEFTVYTF | TRBJ1-2 | NA | NA | TRBV25-1
TGTGCCAGCAGCTGGGGGGGAGGGCCGGGTAGAACGCAGTATTTT | CASSWGGGPGRTQYF | TRBJ2-3 | once | TRBD2 | TRBV7-2
TGTGCCAGCAGTTTGGGCATTTTTGAGACCCAGTACTTC | CASSLGIFETQYF | TRBJ2-5 | NA | NA | TRBV27
TGTGCCAGCAGCTTGGCCGATTTCCTCGAGGGCTACACCTTC | CASSLADFLEGYTF | TRBJ1-2 | few | NA | TRBV5-5
TGTGCCAGCAGCTTAGACCTTGGGACTAGCGTGAACACCGGGGAGCTGTTTTTT | CASSLDLGTSVNTGELFF | TRBJ2-2 | NA | TRBD2 | TRBV11-2
TGCGCCAGCAGCTTGGTGGCGGGGGGACTCTACAATGAGCAGTTCTTC | CASSLVAGGLYNEQFF | TRBJ2-1 | few | TRBD2 | TRBV5-1
TGTGCCAGCAGCTTAGGAATCACTGAAAATTCACCCCTCCACTTT | CASSLGITENSPLHF | TRBJ1-6 | NA | NA | TRBV7-8
TGTGCCACTCACAGGGGCGGGACTGAAGCTTTCTTT | CATHRGGTEAFF | TRBJ1-1 | once | TRBD1 | TRBV19
TGTGCCAGCAGTTCATGGACACCTCCGTCTGAGCAGACCCAGTACTTC | CASSSWTPPSEQTQYF | TRBJ2-5 | NA | NA | TRBV6-5
TGTGCCAGCAGCTTAAGTCCTACGTCCTACGAGCAGTACTTC | CASSLSPTSYEQYF | TRBJ2-7 | NA | NA | TRBV7-9
TGCGCCAGCAGCCCCCAGAGGGCTACACCTTACAATGAGCAGTTCTTC | CASSPQRATPYNEQFF | TRBJ2-1 | NA | NA | TRBV4-1
TGCGCCAGCAGCCAATTCGTCTACGTAAACTACGAGCAGTACTTC | CASSQFVYVNYEQYF | TRBJ2-7 | NA | NA | TRBV4-1
TGTGCCAGCAGCTTAGTTAGGGGGCGAGAAGCTTTCTTT | CASSLVRGREAFF | TRBJ1-1 | NA | TRBD1 | TRBV7-3
TGTGCCAGCAGTTTAATCACAGGGGATCAGCCCCAGCATTTT | CASSLITGDQPQHF | TRBJ1-5 | NA | TRBD1 | TRBV27
TGTGCTCACGGAGCGGGGGGTGGTGAGCAGTTCTTC | CAHGAGGGEQFF | TRBJ2-1 | NA | TRBD2 | TRBV30
TGTGCCAGCAGCGCCTTTTCCGGGACACCCACGCAGTATTTT | CASSAFSGTPTQYF | TRBJ2-3 | NA | NA | TRBV27
TGCGCCAGCAGCAAAGGACAGGACTATGGCTACACCTTC | CASSKGQDYGYTF | TRBJ1-2 | NA | TRBD1 | TRBV10-1
TGTGCCAGCAGTCCCTGGAAGGAGGGGAGCAACTATGGCTACACCTTC | CASSPWKEGSNYGYTF | TRBJ1-2 | NA | NA | TRBV28